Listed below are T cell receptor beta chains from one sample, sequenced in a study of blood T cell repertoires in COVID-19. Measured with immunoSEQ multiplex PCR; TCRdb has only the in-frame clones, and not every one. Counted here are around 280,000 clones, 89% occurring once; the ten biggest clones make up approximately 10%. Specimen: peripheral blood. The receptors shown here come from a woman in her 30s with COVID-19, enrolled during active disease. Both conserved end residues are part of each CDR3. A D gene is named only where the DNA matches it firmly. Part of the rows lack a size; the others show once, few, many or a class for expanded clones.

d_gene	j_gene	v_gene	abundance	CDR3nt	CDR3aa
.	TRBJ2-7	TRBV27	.	TGTGCCAGCAGTTCCTCCGGGGACTACGAGCAGTACTTC	CASSSSGDYEQYF
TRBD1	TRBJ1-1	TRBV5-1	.	TGCGCCAGCAGCTTGGGGTTCGGACAGGGCACTGAAGCTTTCTTT	CASSLGFGQGTEAFF
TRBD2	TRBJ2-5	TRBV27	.	TGTGCCAGCAGTTTGGGGGGGGTACAAGAGACCCAGTACTTC	CASSLGGVQETQYF
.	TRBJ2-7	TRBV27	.	TGTGCCAGCAGTCAACGTCTTGGGGGGGAGCAGTACTTC	CASSQRLGGEQYF
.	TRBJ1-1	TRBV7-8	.	TGTGCCAGCAGCTTAGTTAAGACATCCTCCGAAGCTTTCTTT	CASSLVKTSSEAFF
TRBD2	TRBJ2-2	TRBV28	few	TGTGCCAGCAGTTTATGGGGACTAGCGGGGGGGCCCGGGGAGCTGTTTTTT	CASSLWGLAGGPGELFF
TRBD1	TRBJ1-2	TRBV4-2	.	TGTGCCAGCAGCCAAGGTTACACAGGGGGCTTCTATGGCTACACCTTC	CASSQGYTGGFYGYTF
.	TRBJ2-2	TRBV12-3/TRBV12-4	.	TGTGCCAGCAGTTCTAGAGGGTCCGGGGAGCTGTTTTTT	CASSSRGSGELFF
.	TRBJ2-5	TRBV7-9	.	TGTGCCAGCAGCTTACAGACTGCGTACCAAGAGACCCAGTACTTC	CASSLQTAYQETQYF
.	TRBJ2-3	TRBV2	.	TGTGCCAGCACCGAATGGGGCGGGGGCACAGATACGCAGTATTTT	CASTEWGGGTDTQYF
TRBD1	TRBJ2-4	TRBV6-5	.	TGTGCCAGCAGTTTACAGGGGGCCGGAGACAAGGACATTCAGTACTTC	CASSLQGAGDKDIQYF
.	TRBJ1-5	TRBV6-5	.	TGTGCCAGCAGGGAGGGGAGTCAGCCCCAGCATTTT	CASREGSQPQHF
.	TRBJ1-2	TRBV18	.	TGTGCCAGCTCACCACCTTCGGAGATCTATGGCTACACCTTC	CASSPPSEIYGYTF
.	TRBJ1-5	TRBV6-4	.	TGTGCCAGCAGTGCCTTTGGGGTTGGGGAGGGGCAGCCCCAGCATTTT	CASSAFGVGEGQPQHF
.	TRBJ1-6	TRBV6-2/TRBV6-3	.	TGTGCCAGCAGTTACCACGCACTTACGAGCTCCTATAATTCACCCCTCCACTTT	CASSYHALTSSYNSPLHF
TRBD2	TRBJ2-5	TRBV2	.	TGTGCCAGCAGTGAGGGAGCGGGGGGGCAAGAGACCCAGTACTTC	CASSEGAGGQETQYF
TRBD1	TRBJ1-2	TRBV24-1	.	TGTGCCACCAGGGGATCTACCGGGACAGGGGGCTTTGGAGGCTACACCTTC	CATRGSTGTGGFGGYTF
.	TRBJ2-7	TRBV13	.	TGTGCCAGCAGCTTATCTGGGGGGGCGATCTCCTACGAGCAGTACTTC	CASSLSGGAISYEQYF
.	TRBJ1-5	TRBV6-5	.	TGTGCCATTCTCGCGGTACCCCAGCATTTT	CAILAVPQHF
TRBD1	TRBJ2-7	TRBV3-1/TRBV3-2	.	TGTGCCAGCAGCCAAGAAACGGGGGACAGGGTGGACGAGCAGTACTTC	CASSQETGDRVDEQYF
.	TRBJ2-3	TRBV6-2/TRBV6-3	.	TGTGCCAGCAGCTCTGGCGGGGGCCAGGCAGATACGCAGTATTTT	CASSSGGGQADTQYF
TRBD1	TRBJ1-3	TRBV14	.	TGTGCCAGCAGCCATTATACAGGGGTCTCTGGAAACACCATATATTTT	CASSHYTGVSGNTIYF
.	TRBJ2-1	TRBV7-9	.	TGTGCCAGCAGCTCCTTAGAGGAGTCCTACAATGAGCAGTTCTTC	CASSSLEESYNEQFF
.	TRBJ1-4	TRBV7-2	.	TGTGCCAGCAGCTCATACACCGGACACAGCCCCGGAAAACTGTTTTTT	CASSSYTGHSPGKLFF
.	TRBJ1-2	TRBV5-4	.	TGTGCCAGCAGCGGGGGGGCGGGCGGCTACACCTTC	CASSGGAGGYTF
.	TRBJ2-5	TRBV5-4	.	TGTGCCAGCAGCTTGTTCTCCGGGGGTCAAGAGACCCAGTACTTC	CASSLFSGGQETQYF
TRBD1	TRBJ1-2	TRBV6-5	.	TGTGCCAGCAGTTCGACAGGGGGCGGTATCTATGGCTACACCTTC	CASSSTGGGIYGYTF
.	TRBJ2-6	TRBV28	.	TGTGCCAGCACCCTCTCTGGGGCCAACGTCCTGACTTTC	CASTLSGANVLTF
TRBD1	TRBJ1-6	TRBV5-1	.	TGCGCCAGCAGCTCGGGCCCCGGGACAGTGACCAATTCACCCCTCCACTTT	CASSSGPGTVTNSPLHF
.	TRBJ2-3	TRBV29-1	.	TGCAGCGTTGAATCCCGACAGGGGAGGGGCACAGATACGCAGTATTTT	CSVESRQGRGTDTQYF
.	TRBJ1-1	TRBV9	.	TGTGCCAGCAGCGCCCTCGGGGGAACCAGCGCAGCTTTCTTT	CASSALGGTSAAFF
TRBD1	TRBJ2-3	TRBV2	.	TGTGCCAGCACCGCTGGGACAGAAGCAGATACGCAGTATTTT	CASTAGTEADTQYF
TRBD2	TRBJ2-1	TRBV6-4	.	TGTGCCAGCAGTGCCGGACTAGCGGGGGACAATGAGCAGTTCTTC	CASSAGLAGDNEQFF
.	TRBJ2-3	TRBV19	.	TGTGCCAGTAGTGCCAGAGGGGGACGGAGTAGCACAGATACGCAGTATTTT	CASSARGGRSSTDTQYF
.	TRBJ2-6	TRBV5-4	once	TGTGCCAGCAGCCGATGGGACATTTACTCTGGGGCCAACGTCCTGACTTTC	CASSRWDIYSGANVLTF
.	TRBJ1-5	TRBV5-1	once	TGCGCCAGCAGCTCCGGGACAAATAGCAATCAGCCCCAGCATTTT	CASSSGTNSNQPQHF
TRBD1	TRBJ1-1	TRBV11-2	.	TGTGCCAGCAGCTTAGGACAGGGAACTGAAGCTTTCTTT	CASSLGQGTEAFF
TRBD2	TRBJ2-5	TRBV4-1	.	TGCGCCAGCAGCCAAGAGTGGGGGACTATGGGGACCCAGTACTTC	CASSQEWGTMGTQYF
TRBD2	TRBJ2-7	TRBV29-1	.	TGCAGCGTTCGACTAGCGGTCTCCTACGAGCAGTACTTC	CSVRLAVSYEQYF
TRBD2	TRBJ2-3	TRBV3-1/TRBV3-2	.	TGTGCCAGCAGCCAAGGGCATGGACTAGCGGGAGATACGCAGTATTTT	CASSQGHGLAGDTQYF
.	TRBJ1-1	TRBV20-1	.	TGCAGTGCTAGTCCAGCAGGGGTGGGCACTGAAGCTTTCTTT	CSASPAGVGTEAFF
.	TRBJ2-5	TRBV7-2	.	TGTGCCAGCAGCTTACTTTCGGGGACCCAGTACTTC	CASSLLSGTQYF
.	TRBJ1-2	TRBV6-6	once	TGTGCCAGACCAACAGCCTTTATGGGTGGCTACACCTTC	CARPTAFMGGYTF
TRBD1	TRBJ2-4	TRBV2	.	TGTGCCAGCTATAAACTCCCGGGACAGGACAAAAACATTCAGTACTTC	CASYKLPGQDKNIQYF
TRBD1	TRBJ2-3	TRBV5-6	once	TGTGCCAGCAGCGCCAGGACAGGGACGCAGTATTTT	CASSARTGTQYF
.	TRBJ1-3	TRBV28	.	TGTGCCAGCAGTTTCGGGAGTTTGAATCATCGGAGAAACACCATATATTTT	CASSFGSLNHRRNTIYF
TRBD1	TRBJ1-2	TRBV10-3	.	TGTGCCATCAGGTCAGGGGGCGAGGATGGCTACACCTTC	CAIRSGGEDGYTF
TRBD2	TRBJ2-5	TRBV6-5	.	TGTGCCAGCAGTTACGGATCCGGGGGGGGCCAAGAGACCCAGTACTTC	CASSYGSGGGQETQYF
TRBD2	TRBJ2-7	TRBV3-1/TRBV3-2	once	TGTGCCAGCAGCCCCACTAGCGGGGGGGACAGGGAGTACTTC	CASSPTSGGDREYF
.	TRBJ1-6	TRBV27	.	TGTGCCAGCAGTTTTCGACAGGTCTCACCCCTCCACTTT	CASSFRQVSPLHF
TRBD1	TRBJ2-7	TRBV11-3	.	TGTGCCAGCAGCCAAGACGGGACAGGGTTGTTGTCCTACGAGCAGTACTTC	CASSQDGTGLLSYEQYF
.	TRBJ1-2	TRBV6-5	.	TGTGCCACCCAAGAGGACAGAACTTCAAACTATGGCTACACCTTC	CATQEDRTSNYGYTF
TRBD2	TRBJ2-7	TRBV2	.	TGTGCCAGCAACCCTCCCCCCGGACTAGCGGGGGGCCCTAGAGAGCAGTACTTC	CASNPPPGLAGGPREQYF
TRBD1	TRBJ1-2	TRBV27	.	TGTGCCAGCATTCCTTTAACAGGGGAAGGTAACTATGGCTACACCTTC	CASIPLTGEGNYGYTF
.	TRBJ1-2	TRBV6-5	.	TGTGCCACCCATGGAGGGCTGTGGAACTATGGCTACACCTTC	CATHGGLWNYGYTF
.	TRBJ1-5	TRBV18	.	TGTGCCAGCTCACCACGGCGAGTGGCAGGACAACGCAATCAGCCCCAGCATTTT	CASSPRRVAGQRNQPQHF
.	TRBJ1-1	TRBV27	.	TGTGCCAGCTACACGGGATTCAGGAACACTGAAGCTTTCTTT	CASYTGFRNTEAFF
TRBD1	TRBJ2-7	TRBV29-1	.	TGCAGCGTTTCCGGGACAGGGACCGAGCAGTACTTC	CSVSGTGTEQYF
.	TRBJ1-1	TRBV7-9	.	TGTGCCAGCAGCTTAGCGGGCGTGAACACTGAAGCTTTCTTT	CASSLAGVNTEAFF